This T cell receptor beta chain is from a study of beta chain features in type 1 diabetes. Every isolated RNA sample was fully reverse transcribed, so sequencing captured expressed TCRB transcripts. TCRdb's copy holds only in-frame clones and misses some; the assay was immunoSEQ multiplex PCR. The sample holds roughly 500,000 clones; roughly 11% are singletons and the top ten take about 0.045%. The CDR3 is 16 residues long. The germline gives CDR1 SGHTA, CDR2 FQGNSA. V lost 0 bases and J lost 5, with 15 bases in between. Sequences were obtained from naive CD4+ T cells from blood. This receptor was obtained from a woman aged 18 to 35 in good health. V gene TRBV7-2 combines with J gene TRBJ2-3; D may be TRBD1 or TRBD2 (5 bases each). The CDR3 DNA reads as TGTGCCAGCAGCTTAGCAGGCTGGGCGAGGGGAGATACGCAGTATTTT. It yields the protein CASSLAGWARGDTQYF.